This TCR beta chain derives from a study of cytotoxic CD8 clonotypes in ibrutinib-treated CLL. In the study overall: Among responders, some 25 were partial and 2 complete; after median roughly 70 months, around 14 stayed remitted and roughly 12 progressed. Each sample contained, on average, approximately 270,000 productive templates and 94,000 or so productive rearrangements.

The CDR3 sequence is 14 residues long. Trimming cost V 4 bases and J 2 bases, with 12 bases left between them. From germline, CDR1 is SGHRS and CDR2 YFSETQ. Whole-study results and caveats: Clonality measured at baseline exceeded age-matched healthy donors, tracking circulating CD8+ T-cell counts.

As regards this clone: As yet, its antigen is unknown.

Target depth was 1 in 200,000 to 1 in 1 million T cells, about 10x per clonotype. Generated by immunoSEQ multiplex PCR, the TCRdb table keeps only in-frame clones and is missing some. The sample includes about 250,000 clones, about three quarters of them seen just once. The TCR originated in a human donor with chronic lymphocytic leukemia. Here the sequenced sample was PBMCs, taken after 24 months of ibrutinib treatment. The chain links TRBV5-1 to TRBJ2-5; D is ambiguous. CDR3 in DNA: TGCGCCAGCAGCCCGCAGCCGGGTCAAGAGACCCAGTACTTC. Encoded protein: CASSPQPGQETQYF.